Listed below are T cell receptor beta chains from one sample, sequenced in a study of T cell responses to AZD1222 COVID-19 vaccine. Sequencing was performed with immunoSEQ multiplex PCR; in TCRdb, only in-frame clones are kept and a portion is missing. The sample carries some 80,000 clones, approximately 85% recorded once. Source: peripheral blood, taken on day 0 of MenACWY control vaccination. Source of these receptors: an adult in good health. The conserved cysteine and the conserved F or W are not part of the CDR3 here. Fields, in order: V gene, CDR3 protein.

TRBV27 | ASSFRDNQPQH
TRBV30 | AWTLPPGGGIYGYT
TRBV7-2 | ASSLEEDQPQH
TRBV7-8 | ASSLGSYANSYNSPLH
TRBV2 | ASSRDSREETQY
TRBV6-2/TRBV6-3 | ASSSDRSYSNQPQH
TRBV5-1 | ASSLSGQGNTEAF
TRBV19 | ASSIDSTTFF
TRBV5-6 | ASSFSGTNYGYT
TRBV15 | ATSRPGQGAPNYGYT
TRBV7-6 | ASSFTLGSQETQY
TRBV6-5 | ASMAPGPTTKTQY
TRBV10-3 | AISPIGARDTEAF
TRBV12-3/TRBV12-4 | ASSAVNTEAF
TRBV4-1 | ASSRLAGTGVNEQF
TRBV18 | ASSPQGARGYT
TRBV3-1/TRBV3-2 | ASSQAGVNQPQH
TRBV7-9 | ASSLRRGAGINEQF
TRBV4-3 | ASSQDRGYNEQF
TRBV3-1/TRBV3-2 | ASNLGLAWGADTQY
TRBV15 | ATSRDDSVLAGGRVPF
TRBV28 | ASSLTTLNTEAF
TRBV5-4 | ASSPSGGTDTQY
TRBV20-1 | SASTQRGADTQY
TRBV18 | ASSRRGSGTSPTTGGNTIY
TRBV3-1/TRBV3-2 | ASSQTSGYQETQY
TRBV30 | AWRLIDEAF